This T cell receptor (beta chain) emerged from a study of OX40 agonist ivuxolimab in advanced cancers. Study-wide context: Ivuxolimab, which targeted the costimulatory receptor OX40 (CD134), was an agonistic, fully human IgG2 monoclonal antibody. Intravenous ivuxolimab was administered to patients every 2 weeks at six dose levels: 0.01, 0.1, 0.3, 1.5, 3 and 10 mg/kg. Of the approximately 54 patients in dose escalation, some 20 had hepatocellular carcinoma, about 15 had melanoma, 9 had renal cell carcinoma and 9 had head and neck cancer. A male proportion of around 81% and a mean age of approximately 55 years, ranging from about 20 to 80, were recorded for the dose-escalation cohort. Prior anti-PD-1, anti-PD-L1 or anti-CTLA-4 therapy was permitted, and checkpoint inhibitors had been received by about two fifths of dose-escalation patients. Partial responses occurred in three dose-escalation patients: two with cutaneous melanoma and one with hepatocellular carcinoma. The purpose of peripheral TCRbeta sequencing was to test whether ivuxolimab changed TCR sequence diversity and led to clonal T-cell expansion. The paper describes the monotherapy dose-escalation part (N ≈ 51 patients) of the phase I trial of ivuxolimab.

As to this clone: Its antigen remains undetermined. No much larger clonotype is one base removed from it; base qualities were not supplied.

Genomic DNA was extracted from sorted cells for sequencing of the TCRbeta CDR3 region. The immunoSEQ Assay was used for sequencing of TCRbeta CDR3 regions. What TCRdb holds here is the immuneACCESS table cut down to in-frame rearrangements. Part of the clones is not present; checked against another copy, under half of the missing clones reflect an unresolved V gene, and the others are unexplained. The sample yields roughly 76,000 clones; 88% were counted once. The top ten clonotypes cover about 4% of the sample. General findings and caveats noted by the study authors: After ivuxolimab, more expanded clones were found on average in CD8+ T cells than in CD4+ T cells. At doses of 0.1 to 3.0 mg/kg, clonal expansion of both CD4+ and CD8+ T cells in blood was seen between baseline and week 6. Partial responders in the 0.1-3.0 mg/kg groups had among the lowest normalized peripheral clonal expansion, especially among CD8+ T cells. The antigen specificity of the clonally expanded peripheral T cells was not determined. Low levels of normalized T-cell clonal expansion were also seen in some patients who did not respond.

CDR1 and CDR2, per the germline V gene, are MDHEN and SYDVKM. From its cysteine to its phenylalanine, the CDR3 spans 13 amino acids. Just the 39-base CDR3 DNA is kept, in frame starting at base 1. V is pared back by 6 bases and J by 0 bases, with 3 bases lying between the germline termini. The trial excluded patients who had a history of autoimmune disease or who were on systemic immunosuppression. Peripheral blood for TCR sequencing was drawn from every dose cohort at baseline, at cycle 4 day 1 and at cycle 7 day 1. Samples were obtained from an open-label, multicenter, first-in-human phase I dose-escalation trial of ivuxolimab. The trial enrolled adults with locally advanced or metastatic head and neck squamous cell, hepatocellular, melanoma or renal cell carcinoma. Before TCR sequencing, CD4+ T cells and CD8+ T cells were sorted from peripheral blood as separate populations.

The V gene is TRBV28 and the J gene is TRBJ1-6; too little of a D gene remains to name it. The sample was CD4+ or CD8+ T cells sorted from blood, taken in a trial of the OX40 agonist ivuxolimab. This TCR was sampled from an adult with an advanced solid tumor such as melanoma, head and neck, liver or kidney cancer. The CDR3 protein: CASRGSYNSPLHF. The DNA reads TGTGCCAGCAGGGGCTCCTATAATTCACCCCTCCACTTT. Here the CDR3 is joined to the reference TRBV28 and TRBJ1-6 genes, and the full variable domain is: DVKVTQSSRYLVKRTGEKVFLECVQDMDHENMFWYRQDPGLGLRLIYFSYDVKMKEKGDIPEGYSVSREKKERFSLILESASTNQTSMYLCASRGSYNSPLHFGNGTRLTVT.